These 12 T cell receptor beta chains originate from one sample sequenced in a study of cytomegalovirus exposure and HLA in healthy donors. Amplification used 60 Vbeta primers and 13 Jbeta primers. The table came from immunoSEQ multiplex PCR; TCRdb's copy has only in-frame clones and leaves some out. Of approximately 130,000 clones in the sample, 60% to 85% were seen once. Specimen: PBMCs. The receptors shown here come from a woman aged 40 to 49 in good health and CMV-seronegative.

The V and J genes are TRBV6-1 and TRBJ2-2; TRBD1 is a possible D gene (6 bases). This CDR3 spans 15 amino acids. Germline CDR1 reads MNHNS; CDR2 reads SASEGT. V lost 5 bases, J lost 6 bases, and 16 bases lay in between. CDR3 protein: CASSLPPGASGELFF. The CDR3 region has the DNA TGTGCCAGCAGTCTCCCCCCAGGGGCGTCCGGGGAGCTGTTTTTT.

The chain employs TRBV25-1 and TRBJ1-3, with D possibly being TRBD1 (6 bases). Deletions cut 6 bases from V and 2 bases from J, with 14 bases between. The CDR3 contains 15 residues. Germline V lookup: CDR1 MGHDK, CDR2 SYGVNS. The CDR3 loop is CASRRDTSPGNTIYF. CDR3 in DNA: TGTGCCAGCAGGAGGGACACATCCCCTGGAAACACCATATATTTT.

The V gene is TRBV28, the J gene TRBJ2-7, with D possibly matching TRBD1 (5 bases). Germline CDR1 MDHEN, CDR2 SYDVKM. V was pared by 1 base and J by 6 bases, with 25 bases between. The CDR3 length is 18 residues. CDR3 loop: CASSLSVGLGSLDREQYF. The CDR3 DNA is TGTGCCAGCAGTTTATCGGTGGGGCTAGGGTCGCTTGATCGCGAGCAGTACTTC.

This CDR3 reads CASSLEDRGSYEQYF. The CDR3 nucleotides read TGTGCCAGCAGCTTAGAGGACAGGGGTTCCTACGAGCAGTACTTC. The chain links TRBV7-6 to TRBJ2-7, with 9 bases fitting TRBD1. After removal of 1 base from V and 1 base from J, the junction contained 2 bases not matched to a gene. The CDR3 length is 15 residues. The V gene's germline CDR1 is SGHVS and CDR2 FNYEAQ.

V and J are TRBV6-1 and TRBJ1-4, with a tentative D call TRBD1 (5 bases). This CDR3 contains 16 residues. CDR1 and CDR2 from the germline V gene are MNHNS and SASEGT. Trimming stripped 1 base from V and 8 bases from J, with 17 bases between. The CDR3 sequence is CASSEGTAGPGEKLFF. CDR3 nucleotide sequence: TGTGCCAGCAGTGAAGGCACGGCAGGGCCCGGGGAAAAACTGTTTTTT.

The genes are TRBV7-9 and TRBJ2-3; TRBD2 matches at 12 bases. The CDR3 loop spans 18 amino acids. The ends lost 4 bases at V and 0 bases at J; junction bases unmatched: 8. Germline CDR1 SEHNR, CDR2 FQNEAQ (reference sequence). Written as DNA, the CDR3 is TGTGCCAGCAGCTCGCCGGGACTAGCGGGTAGTAGCACAGATACGCAGTATTTT. It is translated as CASSSPGLAGSSTDTQYF.

CDR3 region: CASSLVVSSYEQYF. CDR3 DNA: TGCGCCAGCAGCTTGGTCGTGAGCTCCTACGAGCAGTACTTC. The chain recombines TRBV5-1 with TRBJ2-7, with D unresolved. Looked up from germline, CDR1 is SGHRS and CDR2 is YFSETQ. This CDR3 is built from 14 residues. V shed 0 bases and J shed 0 bases, with 7 bases lying between them.

The rearrangement links TRBV7-9 to TRBJ1-1, with 7 bases lining up with TRBD1. Germline V CDR1 and CDR2: SEHNR, FQNEAQ (reference sequence). The CDR3 sequence is 13 residues long. V lost 5 bases, J lost 3 bases, and 3 bases stayed unmatched. DNA of the CDR3: TGTGCCAGCAGCGGACAGGACCACACTGAAGCTTTCTTT. Translation gives CASSGQDHTEAFF. Together with reference TRBV7-9 and TRBJ1-1, the CDR3 gives the full variable domain: DTGVSQNPRHKITKRGQNVTFRCDPISEHNRLYWYRQTLGQGPEFLTYFQNEAQLEKSRLLSDRFSAERPKGSFSTLEIQRTEQGDSAMYLCASSGQDHTEAFFGQGTRLTVV.

In its sample, this clone was seen a few times. The chain has TRBV10-1 and TRBJ2-7; D may be TRBD1 (6 bases). Trimming removed 6 bases from V and 3 bases from J, with 12 bases in between. Germline loops: CDR1 WNHNN, CDR2 SYGVQD (reference sequence). The CDR3 is made up of 13 amino acids. CDR3 region: CASSPTGNYEQYF. CDR3 bases: TGCGCCAGCAGCCCGACAGGAAACTACGAGCAGTACTTC.

The rearrangement joins TRBV2 to TRBJ2-3; 7 nucleotides match TRBD1. The CDR3 is 13 residues long. CDR1 is SNHLY, CDR2 FYNNEI, per germline. The V and J ends lost 6 bases and 4 bases, in that order; junction bases with no gene match: 4. The DNA of the CDR3 is TGTGCCAGCAGCACAGGGGCGGCAGATACGCAGTATTTT. Its protein is CASSTGAADTQYF. The variable domain in full, with the rest retrieved from reference TRBV2 and TRBJ2-3, is EPEVTQTPSHQVTQMGQEVILRCVPISNHLYFYWYRQILGQKVEFLVSFYNNEISEKSEIFDDQFSVERPDGSNFTLKIRSTKLEDSAMYFCASSTGAADTQYFGPGTRLTVL.

This chain connects TRBV5-8 to TRBJ2-1; D is ambiguous. Germline CDR1 SGHTS, CDR2 YDEGEE. Trimming removed 2 bases from V and 8 bases from J, with 5 bases in between. CDR3 length: 11 residues. The CDR3 is CASSFFDEQFF. The CDR3, as DNA: TGTGCCAGCAGCTTTTTCGATGAGCAGTTCTTC.

The chain employs TRBV7-2 and TRBJ2-5; 7 nucleotides line up with TRBD2. Germline V gives CDR1 SGHTA, CDR2 FQGNSA. There are 14 residues in the CDR3. V shed 1 base, J shed 4 bases, and the junction held 3 bases outside the gene matches. The CDR3 reads CASSLGRERETQYF. DNA of the CDR3: TGTGCCAGCAGCTTAGGGCGGGAGAGAGAGACCCAGTACTTC.